The 22 T cell receptor beta chains presented below share a single source sample, sequenced in a study of blood T cells in healthy people across ages. The second PCR ran roughly 6 to 11 cycles with a sample-barcoded 5' primer and J-beta primers. Using its own MiXCR run on the 5' RACE reads, TCRdb lists one record per CDR3 protein. The profile shows hundreds of thousands of distinct CDR3 sequences, 58% of them singletons. Sequenced: blood. The receptors stem from a man aged 55 to 70 in good health.

This chain uses TRBV2 with TRBJ1-6, with 8 bases lining up with TRBD1. Germline V gene lookup returns CDR1 SNHLY and CDR2 FYNNEI. This CDR3 spans 14 amino acids. V shed 11 bases, J shed 9 bases, and the junction held 12 bases outside the gene matches. The CDR3 region has the DNA TGTGCCGGCTTACCGGACAGGGCCAGTTCACCCCTCCACTTT. It is translated as CAGLPDRASSPLHF.

This clonotype was picked up a small number of times. V usage is TRBV7-9 and J usage is TRBJ2-3; 7 positions match TRBD2. The trim removed 3 bases at V and 4 bases at J, leaving 4 bases unmatched. This CDR3 comprises 14 residues. Per germline, CDR1 SEHNR and CDR2 FQNEAQ (reference sequence). The CDR3 sequence: CASSFGLVPDTQYF. The CDR3 region has the DNA TGTGCCAGCAGCTTCGGACTAGTCCCAGATACGCAGTATTTT. Combining the CDR3 with reference TRBV7-9 and TRBJ2-3 gives the whole variable domain DTGVSQNPRHKITKRGQNVTFRCDPISEHNRLYWYRQTLGQGPEFLTYFQNEAQLEKSRLLSDRFSAERPKGSFSTLEIQRTEQGDSAMYLCASSFGLVPDTQYFGPGTRLTVL.

V gene TRBV20-1 combines with J gene TRBJ2-1; TRBD2 matches at 7 bases. Germline V CDR1 and CDR2: DFQATT, SNEGSKA (reference sequence). V trimming: 5 bases; J trimming: 0 bases; junction bases outside the gene matches: 7. The CDR3 extends over 15 amino acids. The CDR3 nucleotides are TGCAGTGCTTGGGATGGACTAGTCTCCTACAATGAGCAGTTCTTC. This codes for CSAWDGLVSYNEQFF.

This clonotype was observed a handful of times. The chain employs TRBV6-2 or TRBV6-3 and TRBJ2-7; tentatively, D is TRBD1 (5 bases). The CDR3 has 13 amino acids. CDR1 is MNHEY, CDR2 SVGEGT, per germline. Trimming stripped 8 bases from V and 3 bases from J, with 14 bases between. The CDR3 protein is CASHDSTVYEQYF. The CDR3 DNA sequence: TGTGCCAGCCACGACAGTACAGTCTACGAGCAGTACTTC.

The V call is TRBV2, the J call TRBJ1-2, with 8 bases fitting TRBD1. In germline, CDR1 is SNHLY, CDR2 FYNNEI. This CDR3 contains 14 residues. V lost 6 bases, J lost 3 bases, and 6 bases stayed unmatched. DNA of the CDR3: TGTGCCAGCAGGGGACAGGAATTCTACTATGGCTACACCTTC. Its protein is CASRGQEFYYGYTF.

The chain has TRBV29-1 and TRBJ1-4; a weak D match, TRBD1 (5 bases). V was shortened by 5 bases and J by 5 bases, with 15 bases between the two germline ends. The CDR3 is made up of 14 amino acids. Germline assignment: CDR1 SQVTM and CDR2 ANQGSEA. CDR3: CSVTKGGANEKLFF. CDR3 DNA: TGCAGCGTTACCAAGGGAGGGGCGAATGAAAAACTGTTTTTT.

The chain uses TRBV29-1 and TRBJ1-2; D is unresolved. V dropped 5 bases and J dropped 0 bases, with 19 bases sitting between them. Germline CDR1 is SQVTM and CDR2 is ANQGSEA. CDR3 length: 16 residues. The CDR3 region is CSVPDGARSANYGYTF. In DNA form, the CDR3 reads TGCAGCGTTCCTGATGGAGCGAGGTCAGCTAACTATGGCTACACCTTC.

The chain couples TRBV10-1 to TRBJ2-1; TRBD2 is a possible D gene (7 bases). Trimming left V 4 bases short and J 15 bases short, with 16 bases between. The CDR3 is 12 residues long. Germline lookup yields CDR1 WNHNN and CDR2 SYGVQD (reference sequence). The chain's CDR3 is CASSAGRGPRFF. The CDR3 coding sequence is TGCGCCAGCAGTGCGGGGCGGGGGCCCCGGTTCTTC.

This chain joins TRBV6-1 and TRBJ1-2, with 8 bases identical to TRBD1. Germline assignment: CDR1 MNHNS and CDR2 SASEGT. V shed 3 bases and J 2 bases; nucleotides not matched to a gene: 5. The CDR3 runs to 15 residues. The CDR3 DNA follows: TGTGCCAGCAGTGATCCGACAGGGGCGAACTATGGCTACACCTTC. It yields the protein CASSDPTGANYGYTF.

This chain connects TRBV5-6 to TRBJ2-3; 7 nucleotides match TRBD1. Trimming at V came to 4 bases and at J to 2 bases, leaving 10 bases not matched to a gene. The germline V gene has CDR1 SGHDT and CDR2 YYEEEE. The CDR3 runs to 16 residues. CDR3 coding DNA: TGTGCCAGCAGCCCGATGGGACAGCTATTCACAGATACGCAGTATTTT. Amino acids: CASSPMGQLFTDTQYF. The variable domain in full, completed from reference TRBV5-6 and TRBJ2-3, reads DAGVTQSPTHLIKTRGQQVTLRCSPKSGHDTVSWYQQALGQGPQFIFQYYEEEERQRGNFPDRFSGHQFPNYSSELNVNALLLGDSALYLCASSPMGQLFTDTQYFGPGTRLTVL.

This chain connects TRBV9 to TRBJ1-3, with 9 bases identical to TRBD1. With 3 bases clipped from V and 2 bases from J, the junction kept 3 bases outside the gene matches. The CDR3 runs to 15 residues. The germline gives CDR1 SGDLS, CDR2 YYNGEE. Here the CDR3 DNA reads TGTGCCAGCAGCGACGACAGGGGGGCTGGAAACACCATATATTTT. Its protein product is CASSDDRGAGNTIYF.

This rearrangement joins TRBV28 to TRBJ1-1; D possibly corresponds to TRBD1 (5 bases). V was pared by 7 bases and J by 6 bases, with 12 bases between. The CDR3 has 12 amino acids. CDR1 and CDR2 from the germline V gene are MDHEN and SYDVKM. The CDR3 loop is CASIGLGAEAFF. The CDR3 DNA reads as TGTGCCAGCATAGGTTTGGGGGCTGAAGCTTTCTTT. Full variable domain (rest looked up from reference TRBV28 and TRBJ1-1): DVKVTQSSRYLVKRTGEKVFLECVQDMDHENMFWYRQDPGLGLRLIYFSYDVKMKEKGDIPEGYSVSREKKERFSLILESASTNQTSMYLCASIGLGAEAFFGQGTRLTVV.

This chain's CDR3 is CASRPGTARSPIYEQYF. CDR3 bases: TGTGCCAGCCGTCCTGGGACAGCTAGATCTCCTATCTACGAGCAGTACTTC. The chain joins TRBV11-2 to TRBJ2-7; 7 nucleotides match TRBD1. Germline trimming cut 8 bases from V and 3 bases from J; bases unmatched to any gene: 19. The CDR3 is 17 residues long. Per the germline V gene, CDR1 is SGHAT and CDR2 is FQNNGV.

This clonotype was counted a few times. This chain joins TRBV7-8 and TRBJ2-7; possibly TRBD2 for D (6 bases). The V gene lost 3 bases and the J gene lost 11 bases, with 8 bases spanning the gap. This CDR3 spans 10 amino acids. Germline CDR1 reads SGHVS; CDR2 reads FQNEAQ. The CDR3 loop reads CASSFRGEYF. The CDR3 DNA is TGTGCCAGCAGCTTCCGCGGGGAGTACTTC.

This sequence joins TRBV3-1 and TRBJ2-5; D possibly uses TRBD1 or TRBD2 (5 bases each). This CDR3 has 18 residues. Germline V gene sequence: CDR1 LGHDT, CDR2 YNNKEL (reference sequence). Trimming shortened V by 3 bases and J by 0 bases, and 20 bases separated the two germline ends. In nucleotides, the CDR3 is TGTGCCAGCAGCCATCTCCCGCCGGGGACCTCGTACCAAGAGACCCAGTACTTC. Translated: CASSHLPPGTSYQETQYF.

The table lists this clonotype with a few counts. The V and J genes are TRBV6-6 and TRBJ2-5, with TRBD2 as a possible D gene (6 bases). Between the trimmed V and J ends, which lost 0 bases and 4 bases, there was a span of 15 bases. The CDR3 sequence is 16 residues long. Germline CDR1 reads MNHNY; CDR2 reads SVGAGI (reference sequence). The CDR3: CASSYSRDSRGETQYF. For the CDR3, the DNA is TGTGCCAGCAGTTACTCACGGGACTCGAGGGGAGAGACCCAGTACTTC.

The CDR3 region is CAISGGISYEQYF. DNA for the CDR3: TGTGCCATCAGCGGAGGAATCTCCTACGAGCAGTACTTC. The genes are TRBV10-3 and TRBJ2-7; the D gene is possibly TRBD2 (5 bases). Germline-derived CDR1 and CDR2 are ENHRY and SYGVKD. The CDR3 contains 13 residues. Trimming cost V 6 bases and J 0 bases, with 9 bases left between them.

The chain recombines TRBV12-3 or TRBV12-4 with TRBJ1-2; unclear D gene. V was shortened by 5 bases and J by 8 bases, with 12 bases between the two germline ends. This CDR3 is built from 12 residues. CDR3 nucleotide sequence: TGTGCCAGCAGTCCCGGGATGAGGGGCTACACCTTC. Protein: CASSPGMRGYTF.

This clonotype has just a few counts. The genes are TRBV10-3 and TRBJ2-7; perhaps TRBD2 as D (6 bases). Germline loops: CDR1 ENHRY, CDR2 SYGVKD. The V end lost 10 bases, the J end lost 2 bases, and 15 bases lay between the germline ends. This CDR3 is 13 amino acids long. The CDR3 protein is CATSDSGPYEQYF. The CDR3 DNA reads as TGTGCCACCAGCGACAGCGGGCCCTACGAGCAGTACTTC.

The gene calls are TRBV28 and TRBJ2-1, with 7 bases identical to TRBD2. CDR3 length: 14 residues. The V gene end was trimmed by 4 bases and the J gene end by 8 bases; junction bases not matched to a gene: 8. Germline V CDR1 and CDR2: MDHEN, SYDVKM. CDR3 in DNA: TGTGCCAGCAGTTCGGGGAGGGGATTCGATGAGCAGTTCTTC. Residues: CASSSGRGFDEQFF. Supplemented by reference TRBV28 and TRBJ2-1, the full variable domain reads DVKVTQSSRYLVKRTGEKVFLECVQDMDHENMFWYRQDPGLGLRLIYFSYDVKMKEKGDIPEGYSVSREKKERFSLILESASTNQTSMYLCASSSGRGFDEQFFGPGTRLTVL.

The table lists this clonotype with a few counts. This chain connects TRBV9 to TRBJ1-2; a possible D gene is TRBD1 (6 bases). CDR3 length: 16 amino acids. V shed 0 bases and J shed 5 bases, with 17 bases lying between them. The germline V gene encodes CDR1 SGDLS and CDR2 YYNGEE. CDR3 nucleotide sequence: TGTGCCAGCAGCGTAGCTTCGTCAGGGGAAACGTATGGCTACACCTTC. Encoded protein: CASSVASSGETYGYTF.

In this sample, this clonotype turned up once. The V call is TRBV21-1, the J call TRBJ1-2. TRBV21-1 is a listed pseudogene. CDR3 length: 13 amino acids. CDR3 in DNA: TGTGCCAGCAGCAAATCACCCAACTATGGCTACACCTTC. This sequence encodes CASSKSPNYGYTF.